Described below is a single T cell receptor beta chain sequence and its context. How the authors handled the data: From reference gene primer amplification, estimates of nucleated cell counts were derived. The data were produced by immunoSEQ multiplex PCR, yet TCRdb's version contains in-frame clones alone and is incomplete. V and J calls plus clone size are reproduced from that table; the DNA served to infer D and trimming. The repertoire consists of approximately 300,000 clones, with about 89% occurring once and the leading ten covering under 7.5%. There are 16 residues in the CDR3. V shed 0 bases and J shed 7 bases, with 14 bases lying between them. The germline gives CDR1 SGHRS, CDR2 YFSETQ. The record originates from a study of blood T cell repertoires in COVID-19. Background on the study: Samples representing acute and convalescent COVID-19 were sourced from the United States, Italy and Spain. The cDNA or gDNA used as material had been derived from T cells, B-cell-depleted T cells, or PBMCs.

The chain carries TRBV5-1 and TRBJ1-6; tentatively, D is TRBD1 (5 bases). This sequence originates from a man younger than 35 who had recovered from COVID-19. Sequencing input: peripheral blood. CDR3 nucleotides: TGCGCCAGCAGCTTGGGGGGACGGGGGTTGAATTCACCCCTCCACTTT. It translates to CASSLGGRGLNSPLHF.